This T cell receptor (beta chain) was sequenced for a study of Ad26.COV2.S vaccination and SARS-CoV-2 variants. Study-wide background: Donor joined the COV1001 Ad26.COV2.S trial arm.

This clone was found once. Its specificity is not known. TCRdb keeps only in-frame clones here, not all; method: immunoSEQ multiplex PCR. This sample has about 480,000 clones, with roughly 89% found just once. Points from the study as a whole: Spike-specific TCR breadth ran higher among vaccine recipients than placebo recipients. Substantial breadth in spike-specific CD8+ and CD4+ T cell responses was reportedly seen after vaccination.

Treatment described: 15 to 20 received Ad26.COV2.S at low or high dose, single or two shots; about 5 received placebo; per-sample allocation not given. Material that was analyzed had been drawn on day 63 after the first vaccine or placebo injection. Wuhan-strain spike was delivered by a replication-incompetent Ad26 vector. Trimming cost V 4 bases and J 5 bases, with 11 bases left between them. This CDR3 has 13 residues. Germline V gene data show CDR1 as SGHAT and CDR2 as FQDESV (reference sequence). Sample: peripheral blood, taken in a trial of Ad26.COV2.S vaccine versus placebo. The sequence was obtained from a person aged 18-65 years who received the Ad26.COV2.S COVID-19 vaccine or a placebo. V and J are TRBV11-1 and TRBJ1-1, with a possible D match to TRBD1 (5 bases). The CDR3 spells CASSSTEGTEAFF. As DNA, the CDR3 is TGTGCCAGCAGCTCCACAGAGGGGACTGAAGCTTTCTTT.